The 20 T cell receptor beta chains below were found in one sample sequenced in a study of CD4 T cells in relation to SARS-CoV-2 and coronaviruses. No antigen has been identified for these receptors. Some clones are missing from TCRdb's copy, which holds only in-frame ones; the method was immunoSEQ multiplex PCR. Of around 16,000 clones in the sample, 76% were seen once. CD4+ T cells from unexposed donors were obtained before the COVID-19 pandemic (2011-2018). CD4+ T cells were isolated from the cells after about nine days of culture. The sample consisted of CD4+ T cells from PBMCs, cultured in vitro. These receptors were obtained from a human donor in good health.

The chain carries TRBV19 and TRBJ2-7; D is perhaps TRBD1 (5 bases). Germline V gene sequence: CDR1 LNHDA, CDR2 SQIVND (reference sequence). The CDR3 totals 13 residues. V was cut by 10 bases and J by 3 bases, with 16 bases left in between. CDR3 sequence: CATSWDRGYEQYF. The CDR3 nucleotides are TGTGCCACCAGCTGGGATAGGGGCTACGAGCAGTACTTC.

The chain uses TRBV19 and TRBJ2-3; D not certain. V gave up 5 bases and J gave up 3 bases, with 9 bases separating them. This CDR3 is built from 13 residues. Germline CDR1 and CDR2: LNHDA and SQIVND (reference sequence). The CDR3 loop reads CASSSSGTDTQYF. In DNA, the CDR3 is TGTGCCAGTAGTTCCTCCGGGACAGATACGCAGTATTTT.

The rearrangement links TRBV27 to TRBJ1-3, with unresolved D. This CDR3 spans 15 amino acids. The V gene's germline CDR1 is MNHEY and CDR2 SMNVEV (reference sequence). Between the trimmed V and J ends, which lost 5 bases and 0 bases, there was a span of 11 bases. CDR3 bases: TGTGCCAGCAGTCCCGGACTAAACTCTGGAAACACCATATATTTT. Translation: CASSPGLNSGNTIYF.

The chain is built from TRBV5-1 and TRBJ1-1; TRBD1 might be the D (5 bases). From germline, CDR1 is SGHRS and CDR2 YFSETQ. The CDR3 length is 13 residues. Trimming stripped 2 bases from V and 5 bases from J, with 10 bases between. Here the CDR3 DNA reads TGCGCCAGCAGCTTCAAGGAGGGGACTGAAGCTTTCTTT. It yields the protein CASSFKEGTEAFF.

The V gene is TRBV9, the J gene TRBJ1-6; no definite D call. This CDR3 contains 13 residues. Germline V gene lookup returns CDR1 SGDLS and CDR2 YYNGEE. The V end was cut by 6 bases, the J end by 7 bases, with 11 bases between. The CDR3 DNA is TGTGCCAGCACCTTTTCGGGGAATTCACCCCTCCACTTT. Translation: CASTFSGNSPLHF.

This rearrangement joins TRBV29-1 to TRBJ2-5; D is ambiguous. V was cut by 3 bases and J by 5 bases, with 13 bases left in between. The CDR3 consists of 13 residues. Per the germline V gene, CDR1 is SQVTM and CDR2 is ANQGSEA. The CDR3: CSVDWSRLETQYF. In DNA, the CDR3 is TGCAGCGTTGATTGGTCTCGCCTGGAGACCCAGTACTTC.

This clone was seen just once. The chain couples TRBV3-1 (or the pseudogene TRBV3-2) to TRBJ1-6; 9 positions match TRBD1. Germline V gene data show CDR1 as LGHDT and CDR2 as YNNKEL (reference sequence). There are 15 residues in the CDR3. Trimming at V came to 4 bases and at J to 7 bases, leaving 5 bases not matched to a gene. This CDR3 reads CASSPTGGRNSPLHF. The CDR3 coding sequence is TGTGCCAGCAGCCCGACAGGGGGGAGAAATTCACCCCTCCACTTT.

On this clone itself: The same CDR3 is also encoded by other DNA sequences in this sample. The V gene is TRBV19, the J gene TRBJ2-3, with TRBD1 matching 8 bases. V was clipped by 1 base and J by 3 bases; unmatched bases: 0. The CDR3 covers 14 residues. Per the germline V gene, CDR1 is LNHDA and CDR2 is SQIVND (reference sequence). The CDR3 sequence is CASSIGQGTDTQYF. In DNA form, the CDR3 reads TGTGCCAGTAGTATAGGACAGGGGACAGATACGCAGTATTTT.

The CDR3 region is CASSFGGLSVFYGYTF. The DNA of the CDR3 is TGTGCCAGCAGCTTCGGGGGGCTATCGGTATTTTATGGCTACACCTTC. The V call is TRBV5-5, the J call TRBJ1-2; D is perhaps TRBD1 (6 bases). Trimming cost V 2 bases and J 5 bases, with 19 bases left between them. Germline V gives CDR1 SGHKS, CDR2 YYEKEE (reference sequence). This CDR3 is built from 16 residues.

V gene TRBV5-1 combines with J gene TRBJ1-5, with TRBD1 identical over 8 bases. Losses at the gene ends were 4 bases for V and 4 bases for J; bases not matched to a gene: 7. Germline V gives CDR1 SGHRS, CDR2 YFSETQ. This CDR3 has 15 amino acids. The CDR3 spells CASSPGTGLNQPQHF. The CDR3 DNA reads as TGCGCCAGCAGCCCGGGGACAGGACTAAATCAGCCCCAGCATTTT. The whole variable domain, filled in from reference TRBV5-1 and TRBJ1-5, reads KAGVTQTPRYLIKTRGQQVTLSCSPISGHRSVSWYQQTPGQGLQFLFEYFSETQRNKGNFPGRFSGRQFSNSRSEMNVSTLELGDSALYLCASSPGTGLNQPQHFGDGTRLSIL.

This sequence joins TRBV12-3 or TRBV12-4 and TRBJ2-7; D might be TRBD1 (5 bases). Between the trimmed V and J ends, which lost 6 bases and 3 bases, there was a span of 9 bases. The CDR3 has 12 amino acids. Written as DNA, the CDR3 is TGTGCCAGCAGCCCGACAGACTACGAGCAGTACTTC. Amino acids: CASSPTDYEQYF.

The chain employs TRBV10-3 and TRBJ2-3; 11 bases line up with TRBD2. V lost 5 bases, J lost 4 bases, and 8 bases stayed unmatched. Germline V CDR1 and CDR2: ENHRY, SYGVKD. CDR3 length: 16 amino acids. The DNA of the CDR3 is TGTGCCATCAGTTCCCAACTAGCGGGAGTGGCAGATACGCAGTATTTT. Translating it yields CAISSQLAGVADTQYF.

This chain links TRBV7-3 with TRBJ2-1; TRBD2 matches at 8 bases. J was trimmed by 8 bases and V by 5 bases; bases with no gene match: 14. CDR1 is SGHTA, CDR2 FQGTGA, per germline. The length of the CDR3 is 16 residues. In nucleotides, the CDR3 is TGTGCCAGCAGCCCCCGCCCGTCGGGAGGGCCCTATGAGCAGTTCTTC. As protein: CASSPRPSGGPYEQFF.

CDR3: CASSGNDNYGYTF. Here the CDR3 DNA reads TGTGCCAGCAGTGGCAACGATAACTATGGCTACACCTTC. The rearrangement uses TRBV2 and TRBJ1-2; D gene ambiguous. V gave up 4 bases and J gave up 1 base, with 7 bases separating them. From germline, CDR1 is SNHLY and CDR2 FYNNEI. This CDR3 comprises 13 residues.

This chain links TRBV3-1 (or the pseudogene TRBV3-2) with TRBJ2-1; D unclear. The V gene lost 4 bases and the J gene lost 0 bases, with 19 bases spanning the gap. The CDR3 is 18 residues long. Germline V gene lookup returns CDR1 LGHDT and CDR2 YNNKEL (reference sequence). The CDR3: CASSLMTPGSSSYNEQFF. Here the CDR3 DNA reads TGTGCCAGCAGCCTCATGACGCCGGGTTCTAGCTCCTACAATGAGCAGTTCTTC.

This rearrangement joins TRBV6-1 to TRBJ1-6; 7 bases are a match to TRBD1. The CDR3 extends over 13 amino acids. V was pared by 0 bases and J by 15 bases, with 5 bases of the junction left unmatched. Per the germline V gene, CDR1 is MNHNS and CDR2 is SASEGT. CDR3 bases: TGTGCCAGCAGTGAAGCCACAGGGGCGCGCCTCCACTTT. This gives the protein CASSEATGARLHF.

The rearrangement joins TRBV28 to TRBJ1-1; D gene uncertain. The CDR3 extends over 15 amino acids. Between the trimmed V and J ends, which lost 3 bases and 1 base, there was a span of 12 bases. Per the germline V gene, CDR1 is MDHEN and CDR2 is SYDVKM. DNA for the CDR3: TGTGCCAGCAGTTTTTGGGTGGCGGGGAACACTGAAGCTTTCTTT. It encodes CASSFWVAGNTEAFF.

V is TRBV2 and J is TRBJ2-3, with D unresolved. Germline loops: CDR1 SNHLY, CDR2 FYNNEI. Between the trimmed V and J ends, which lost 8 bases and 4 bases, there was a span of 10 bases. CDR3 length: 12 residues. The CDR3 loop is CASALSADTQYF. The CDR3 DNA is TGTGCCAGCGCTTTGAGTGCAGATACGCAGTATTTT.

This clone was counted only a few times. This sequence joins TRBV14 and TRBJ1-1; D unresolved. Deletions cut 2 bases from V and 1 base from J, with 2 bases between. From germline, CDR1 is SGHDN and CDR2 FVKESK. The CDR3 is made up of 12 amino acids. The CDR3 region is CASSQRNTEAFF. The CDR3 nucleotides are TGTGCCAGCAGCCAACGGAACACTGAAGCTTTCTTT.

The chain couples TRBV11-2 to TRBJ2-3, with 15 bases matching TRBD2. In germline, CDR1 is SGHAT, CDR2 FQNNGV. Trimming at V came to 4 bases and at J to 2 bases, leaving 4 bases not matched to a gene. CDR3 length: 17 amino acids. The CDR3 spells CASSSGLAGGPTDTQYF. In nucleotides, the CDR3 is TGTGCCAGCAGCTCTGGACTAGCGGGAGGGCCCACAGATACGCAGTATTTT.